Listed below are T cell receptor beta chains from one sample, sequenced in a study of blood T cell repertoires in COVID-19. Using immunoSEQ multiplex PCR, the repertoire was profiled, and TCRdb retains in-frame clones only, with some absent. The profile shows 100,000 to 120,000 clones, 81% of them singletons. The sample taken for sequencing was peripheral blood. The receptors stem from a woman in her 70s with acute or convalescent COVID-19. Each CDR3 is given with its conserved first and last residue. Fields, in order: CDR3 length, D gene, V gene, J gene, clone size, CDR3 DNA, CDR3 protein. The D gene is left open where the match is weak. Size is stated for part of the rows, as once, few or many counts, or as a class when the clone is expanded.

cdr3_length: 12; d_call: -; v_call: TRBV21-1; j_call: TRBJ2-5; clone_size: -; cdr3_nt: TGTGCCAGCACAACCGGCGGCGGGGCCCAGTACTTC; cdr3_aa: CASTTGGGAQYF
cdr3_length: 13; d_call: -; v_call: TRBV28; j_call: TRBJ2-7; clone_size: once; cdr3_nt: TGTGCCACAACCACGGGATCGGCCTACGAGCAGTACTTC; cdr3_aa: CATTTGSAYEQYF
cdr3_length: 16; d_call: TRBD2; v_call: TRBV5-5; j_call: TRBJ2-5; clone_size: -; cdr3_nt: TGTGCCAGCAGCTCATCTAGCGGGGGGGCCTGGGAGACCCAGTACTTC; cdr3_aa: CASSSSSGGAWETQYF
cdr3_length: 14; d_call: TRBD1; v_call: TRBV15; j_call: TRBJ1-1; clone_size: -; cdr3_nt: TGTGCCACCAGCACGGACGGGGACAGTGCTGAAGCTTTCTTT; cdr3_aa: CATSTDGDSAEAFF
cdr3_length: 14; d_call: TRBD1; v_call: TRBV11-3; j_call: TRBJ2-3; clone_size: -; cdr3_nt: TGTGCCAGCAGCTCACGACAGGGGTCAGATACGCAGTATTTT; cdr3_aa: CASSSRQGSDTQYF
cdr3_length: 16; d_call: TRBD1; v_call: TRBV7-9; j_call: TRBJ1-1; clone_size: -; cdr3_nt: TGTGCCAGCAGCTTACCCCGGACAGGGGGGAACACTGAAGCTTTCTTT; cdr3_aa: CASSLPRTGGNTEAFF
cdr3_length: 14; d_call: TRBD1; v_call: TRBV7-9; j_call: TRBJ1-5; clone_size: -; cdr3_nt: TGTGCCAGCAGCCCGGACAGGGGCAATCAGCCCCAGCATTTT; cdr3_aa: CASSPDRGNQPQHF
cdr3_length: 17; d_call: -; v_call: TRBV7-6; j_call: TRBJ2-1; clone_size: -; cdr3_nt: TGTGCCAGCAGCCAAACCATGGGAGTAGTCAAAAACAATGAGCAGTTCTTC; cdr3_aa: CASSQTMGVVKNNEQFF
cdr3_length: 13; d_call: -; v_call: TRBV28; j_call: TRBJ2-3; clone_size: -; cdr3_nt: TGTGCCACTCTCTTCAGGAGCACAGATACGCAGTATTTT; cdr3_aa: CATLFRSTDTQYF
cdr3_length: 16; d_call: TRBD1; v_call: TRBV9; j_call: TRBJ1-2; clone_size: -; cdr3_nt: TGTGCCAGCAGCGCCCTACTGTCTGGACAGGGGTTTGGCTACACCTTC; cdr3_aa: CASSALLSGQGFGYTF
cdr3_length: 14; d_call: -; v_call: TRBV6-5; j_call: TRBJ1-1; clone_size: -; cdr3_nt: TGTGCCAGCAGTAAGGGGCACCTGAACACTGAAGCTTTCTTT; cdr3_aa: CASSKGHLNTEAFF
cdr3_length: 17; d_call: TRBD2; v_call: TRBV11-2; j_call: TRBJ2-1; clone_size: -; cdr3_nt: TGTGCCAGCAGCTTAGATATGAGTGCGGGAGGTTACAATGAGCAGTTCTTC; cdr3_aa: CASSLDMSAGGYNEQFF
cdr3_length: 16; d_call: TRBD1; v_call: TRBV3-1/TRBV3-2; j_call: TRBJ1-6; clone_size: few; cdr3_nt: TGTGCCAGCAGCCAAGCCAGACAGGGGGCAAATTCACCCCTCCACTTT; cdr3_aa: CASSQARQGANSPLHF
cdr3_length: 16; d_call: TRBD1; v_call: TRBV19; j_call: TRBJ1-5; clone_size: -; cdr3_nt: TGTGCCAGTAGTCCAAGGGACAGGGGCGGCAATCAGCCCCAGCATTTT; cdr3_aa: CASSPRDRGGNQPQHF
cdr3_length: 17; d_call: TRBD1; v_call: TRBV4-3; j_call: TRBJ2-7; clone_size: few; cdr3_nt: TGCGCCAGCAGCCAAGATGTCCGGACAGGGAAATCTTACGAGCAGTACTTC; cdr3_aa: CASSQDVRTGKSYEQYF
cdr3_length: 14; d_call: TRBD1; v_call: TRBV9; j_call: TRBJ1-3; clone_size: -; cdr3_nt: TGTGCCAGCAGCGCGACAGGGGCTGGAAACACCATATATTTT; cdr3_aa: CASSATGAGNTIYF
cdr3_length: 13; d_call: -; v_call: TRBV30; j_call: TRBJ1-4; clone_size: -; cdr3_nt: TGTGCCTGGAGTGTACAGGGTAATGAAAAACTGTTTTTT; cdr3_aa: CAWSVQGNEKLFF
cdr3_length: 14; d_call: -; v_call: TRBV6-6; j_call: TRBJ1-1; clone_size: few; cdr3_nt: TGTGCCAGCAGTCCCGGGGGGGGGAGAACTGAAGCTTTCTTT; cdr3_aa: CASSPGGGRTEAFF
cdr3_length: 14; d_call: -; v_call: TRBV4-1; j_call: TRBJ1-1; clone_size: -; cdr3_nt: TGCGCCAGCAGCCAAGAATTCAGAGGCACTGAAGCTTTCTTT; cdr3_aa: CASSQEFRGTEAFF
cdr3_length: 13; d_call: -; v_call: TRBV12-3/TRBV12-4; j_call: TRBJ2-2; clone_size: -; cdr3_nt: TGTGCCAGCAGTTCCACAGGGCCCGGGGAGCTGTTTTTT; cdr3_aa: CASSSTGPGELFF
cdr3_length: 15; d_call: TRBD1; v_call: TRBV6-5; j_call: TRBJ2-3; clone_size: once; cdr3_nt: TGTGCCAGCAGCTACCAGGGGGCGAGGGCAGATACGCAGTATTTT; cdr3_aa: CASSYQGARADTQYF
cdr3_length: 13; d_call: -; v_call: TRBV19; j_call: TRBJ1-5; clone_size: -; cdr3_nt: TGTGCCAGTAGTGGCGGGGGGGTTCAGCCCCAGCATTTT; cdr3_aa: CASSGGGVQPQHF
cdr3_length: 15; d_call: TRBD1; v_call: TRBV4-3; j_call: TRBJ1-2; clone_size: -; cdr3_nt: TGCGCCAGCAGCCAAGAGGACAGGGGGTTTGATGGCTACACCTTC; cdr3_aa: CASSQEDRGFDGYTF
cdr3_length: 15; d_call: -; v_call: TRBV7-9; j_call: TRBJ2-1; clone_size: -; cdr3_nt: TGTGCCAGCAGCTTATTATTGTTCGGGTGGAATGAGCAGTTCTTC; cdr3_aa: CASSLLLFGWNEQFF
cdr3_length: 15; d_call: -; v_call: TRBV28; j_call: TRBJ1-2; clone_size: -; cdr3_nt: TGTGCCAGCAGTCTTAGGGGCCTACAGGGTGAAGGCTACACCTTC; cdr3_aa: CASSLRGLQGEGYTF
cdr3_length: 15; d_call: -; v_call: TRBV7-9; j_call: TRBJ2-2; clone_size: -; cdr3_nt: TGTGCCAGCAGCTTAGTACTGGCGGGCACCGGGGAGCTGTTTTTT; cdr3_aa: CASSLVLAGTGELFF
cdr3_length: 16; d_call: TRBD2; v_call: TRBV7-2; j_call: TRBJ2-3; clone_size: -; cdr3_nt: TGTGCCAGCAGTCCTGTCCTAGCGGGAGTGGGAGATACGCAGTATTTT; cdr3_aa: CASSPVLAGVGDTQYF
cdr3_length: 14; d_call: -; v_call: TRBV30; j_call: TRBJ1-5; clone_size: -; cdr3_nt: TGTGCCTGGAGCGGGGGTAGCGGATCCCAGCCCCAGCATTTT; cdr3_aa: CAWSGGSGSQPQHF
cdr3_length: 15; d_call: TRBD2; v_call: TRBV7-2; j_call: TRBJ2-3; clone_size: -; cdr3_nt: TGTGCCAGCACAGGACTAGGAGTTGGCACAGATACGCAGTATTTT; cdr3_aa: CASTGLGVGTDTQYF
cdr3_length: 12; d_call: -; v_call: TRBV28; j_call: TRBJ1-2; clone_size: -; cdr3_nt: TGTGCCAGCAGTTTATCGATCGGTGGCTACACCTTC; cdr3_aa: CASSLSIGGYTF
cdr3_length: 15; d_call: -; v_call: TRBV12-2; j_call: TRBJ2-7; clone_size: -; cdr3_nt: TGTGCAAGTCGCTTAGCGGCAGGGGTCCCCTACGAGCAGTACTTC; cdr3_aa: CASRLAAGVPYEQYF
cdr3_length: 15; d_call: TRBD2; v_call: TRBV4-2; j_call: TRBJ2-7; clone_size: -; cdr3_nt: TGTGCCAGCAGCCGAGCGGGAGGGCACTTATACGAGCAGTACTTC; cdr3_aa: CASSRAGGHLYEQYF
cdr3_length: 14; d_call: -; v_call: TRBV10-2; j_call: TRBJ1-5; clone_size: hyperexpanded; cdr3_nt: TGCGCCAGCAGTGAATCAGGGCTTAATCAGCCCCAGCATTTT; cdr3_aa: CASSESGLNQPQHF
cdr3_length: 19; d_call: TRBD2; v_call: TRBV18; j_call: TRBJ2-6; clone_size: -; cdr3_nt: TGTGCCAGCTCACATCCCGGACTAGCGGGAGGAACAGGGGCCAACGTCCTGACTTTC; cdr3_aa: CASSHPGLAGGTGANVLTF
cdr3_length: 14; d_call: -; v_call: TRBV7-2; j_call: TRBJ1-1; clone_size: -; cdr3_nt: TGTGCCAGCAGCTTAGACCTAACGGGAACTGAAGCTTTCTTT; cdr3_aa: CASSLDLTGTEAFF
cdr3_length: 18; d_call: TRBD1; v_call: TRBV5-8; j_call: TRBJ1-5; clone_size: -; cdr3_nt: TGTGCCAGCAGCTTGGGCCCAACAGGGGACCCGAGCAATCAGCCCCAGCATTTT; cdr3_aa: CASSLGPTGDPSNQPQHF
cdr3_length: 14; d_call: -; v_call: TRBV28; j_call: TRBJ2-5; clone_size: -; cdr3_nt: TGTGCCAGCAGTTCCCCAGACTATCGAGAGACCCAGTACTTC; cdr3_aa: CASSSPDYRETQYF
cdr3_length: 16; d_call: TRBD2; v_call: TRBV5-4; j_call: TRBJ2-7; clone_size: once; cdr3_nt: TGTGCCAGCAGCCCCCCGGGGAAGACTAGCGCTTACGAGCAGTACTTC; cdr3_aa: CASSPPGKTSAYEQYF
cdr3_length: 13; d_call: TRBD2; v_call: TRBV12-3/TRBV12-4; j_call: TRBJ2-7; clone_size: -; cdr3_nt: TGTGCCAGCAGAATAGCGGGGGGCAGCGAGCAGTACTTC; cdr3_aa: CASRIAGGSEQYF
cdr3_length: 16; d_call: TRBD1; v_call: TRBV9; j_call: TRBJ1-6; clone_size: -; cdr3_nt: TGTGCCAGCAGCCGTCGGGACAGTAACAAATCATCACCCCTCCACTTT; cdr3_aa: CASSRRDSNKSSPLHF
cdr3_length: 14; d_call: -; v_call: TRBV9; j_call: TRBJ1-3; clone_size: few; cdr3_nt: TGTGCCAGCAGCGTAGGACAGTCTGGAAACACCATATATTTT; cdr3_aa: CASSVGQSGNTIYF
cdr3_length: 15; d_call: TRBD1; v_call: TRBV6-2/TRBV6-3; j_call: TRBJ2-7; clone_size: -; cdr3_nt: TGTGCCAGCAGCATACAGGGGGGATACTCCTACGAGCAGTACTTC; cdr3_aa: CASSIQGGYSYEQYF
cdr3_length: 13; d_call: -; v_call: TRBV7-2; j_call: TRBJ1-1; clone_size: -; cdr3_nt: TGTGCCAGCAGCTTAACAGAAAACACTGAAGCTTTCTTT; cdr3_aa: CASSLTENTEAFF
cdr3_length: 16; d_call: -; v_call: TRBV11-3; j_call: TRBJ2-2; clone_size: -; cdr3_nt: TGTGCCAGCAGCTCTACGGGAACGTCGGACACCGGGGAGCTGTTTTTT; cdr3_aa: CASSSTGTSDTGELFF
cdr3_length: 13; d_call: -; v_call: TRBV4-2; j_call: TRBJ2-3; clone_size: few; cdr3_nt: TGTGCCAGCAGCCAAGTTCACACAGATACGCAGTATTTT; cdr3_aa: CASSQVHTDTQYF
cdr3_length: 15; d_call: -; v_call: TRBV19; j_call: TRBJ1-2; clone_size: few; cdr3_nt: TGTGCCAGTAGTGTTCTACAGGGATGTGACTATGGCTACACCTTC; cdr3_aa: CASSVLQGCDYGYTF
cdr3_length: 14; d_call: TRBD1; v_call: TRBV9; j_call: TRBJ1-4; clone_size: -; cdr3_nt: TGTGCCAGCAGCGAGGGGGACAGGGGTGAAAAACTGTTTTTT; cdr3_aa: CASSEGDRGEKLFF
cdr3_length: 15; d_call: TRBD1; v_call: TRBV6-2/TRBV6-3; j_call: TRBJ2-7; clone_size: -; cdr3_nt: TGTGCCAGCAGTTCCTCCGGGACAGGGTTCGACGAGCAGTACTTC; cdr3_aa: CASSSSGTGFDEQYF
cdr3_length: 13; d_call: -; v_call: TRBV11-2; j_call: TRBJ1-2; clone_size: once; cdr3_nt: TGTGCCAGCAGTACGGACAGAAACTATGGCTACACCTTC; cdr3_aa: CASSTDRNYGYTF